This TCR beta chain is drawn from a study of cytomegalovirus exposure and HLA in healthy donors. The PCR used 60 Vbeta and 13 Jbeta primers. Data came from immunoSEQ multiplex PCR; TCRdb stores just in-frame clones and leaves some out. The sample yields about 160,000 clones, around 80% seen once. The study, taken as a whole, reports: Most CMV-associated TCR beta chains appeared HLA-restricted in a later analysis.

In regard to this clone: The antigen remains unidentified.

Trimming took off 6 bases at V and 0 bases at J, with 14 bases between the two ends. Germline V CDR1 and CDR2: MNHEY, SMNVEV (reference sequence). CDR3 length: 15 residues. Material for sequencing was PBMCs. This chain links TRBV27 with TRBJ1-2, with D possibly matching TRBD1 (6 bases). This receptor was identified in a woman aged 40 to 49 in good health and CMV-seropositive. This chain's CDR3 is CASRPATGPNYGYTF. The CDR3, as DNA: TGTGCCAGCAGACCCGCGACAGGCCCTAACTATGGCTACACCTTC.